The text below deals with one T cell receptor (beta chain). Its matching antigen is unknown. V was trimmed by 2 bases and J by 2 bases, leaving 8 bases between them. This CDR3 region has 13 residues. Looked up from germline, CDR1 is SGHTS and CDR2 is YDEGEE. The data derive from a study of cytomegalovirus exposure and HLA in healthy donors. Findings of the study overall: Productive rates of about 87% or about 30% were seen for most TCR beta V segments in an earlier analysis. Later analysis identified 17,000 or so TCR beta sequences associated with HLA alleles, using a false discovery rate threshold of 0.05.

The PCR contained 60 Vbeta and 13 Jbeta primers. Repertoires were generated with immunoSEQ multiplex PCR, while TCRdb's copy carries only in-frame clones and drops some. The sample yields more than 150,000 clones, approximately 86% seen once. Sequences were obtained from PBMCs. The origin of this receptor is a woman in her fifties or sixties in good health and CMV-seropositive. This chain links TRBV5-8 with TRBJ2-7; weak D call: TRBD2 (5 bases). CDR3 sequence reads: CASSLTGTYEQYF. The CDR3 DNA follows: TGTGCCAGCAGCTTAACCGGGACCTACGAGCAGTACTTC.